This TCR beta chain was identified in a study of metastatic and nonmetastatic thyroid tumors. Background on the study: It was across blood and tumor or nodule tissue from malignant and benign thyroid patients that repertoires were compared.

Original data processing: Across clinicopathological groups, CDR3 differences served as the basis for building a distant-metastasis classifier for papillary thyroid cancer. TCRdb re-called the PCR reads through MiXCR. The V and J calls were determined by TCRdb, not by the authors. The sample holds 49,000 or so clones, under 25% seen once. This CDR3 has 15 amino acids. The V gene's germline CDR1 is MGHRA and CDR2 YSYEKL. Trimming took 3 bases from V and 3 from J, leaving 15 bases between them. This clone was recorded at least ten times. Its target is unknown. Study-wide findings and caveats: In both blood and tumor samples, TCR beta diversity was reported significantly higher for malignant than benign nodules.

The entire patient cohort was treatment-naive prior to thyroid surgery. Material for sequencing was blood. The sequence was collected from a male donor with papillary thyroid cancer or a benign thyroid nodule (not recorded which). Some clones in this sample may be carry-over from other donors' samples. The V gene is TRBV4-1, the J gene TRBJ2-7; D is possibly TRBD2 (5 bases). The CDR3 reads CASSQISRGHYEQYF. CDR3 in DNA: TGCGCCAGCAGCCAGATTAGCCGGGGTCACTACGAGCAGTACTTC.